This T cell receptor beta chain was documented in a study of T cell responses to AZD1222 COVID-19 vaccine. Comment on this clone: Antigen: not known.

Sequencing was performed with immunoSEQ multiplex PCR; in TCRdb, only in-frame clones are kept and a portion is missing. This sample has more than 100,000 clones; about 85% occur once, and the top ten carry approximately 5.9%. Germline assignment: CDR1 DFQATT and CDR2 SNEGSKA (reference sequence). Trimming removed 6 bases at V and 8 bases at J, with 11 bases between. The CDR3 runs 11 residues. Study results and limitations: Only six or seven AZD1222 recipients were seropositive at baseline.

The TCR was taken from an adult in good health. The J gene is TRBJ2-1, the V gene TRBV20-1; D is ambiguous. Sequencing used peripheral blood, obtained on day 0 of AZD1222 vaccination. The CDR3 DNA sequence: TGCAGTGCCCAGGAAGTGGATGAGCAGTTCTTC. Its translation is CSAQEVDEQFF.